The 18 T cell receptor beta chains reported below all come from one sample, sequenced in a study of memory CD4+ T cells and cytomegalovirus serostatus. Single viable CD3+CD4+CD8-CD45RO+ cells were sorted as the memory CD4+ T cells. Sequencing was performed with immunoSEQ multiplex PCR; in TCRdb, only in-frame clones are kept and a portion is missing. Of approximately 60,000 clones in the sample, 70% to 80% were seen once. Sequences were obtained from memory CD4+ T cells from blood. Receptors were obtained from an adult in good health and CMV-seropositive.

This clone showed up just once. The rearrangement joins TRBV7-8 to TRBJ2-1; D gene uncertain. The V end was cut by 1 base, the J end by 9 bases, with 10 bases between. The CDR3 spans 13 residues. Germline CDR1 SGHVS, CDR2 FQNEAQ. The CDR3 is CASSLDYSSEQFF. Here the CDR3 DNA reads TGTGCCAGCAGCTTAGATTATAGCTCTGAGCAGTTCTTC.

This clone occurred a few times. This chain uses TRBV11-2 with TRBJ2-7; a possible D gene is TRBD2 (6 bases). Germline V gene lookup returns CDR1 SGHAT and CDR2 FQNNGV. The CDR3 covers 17 residues. The V end lost 3 bases, the J end lost 0 bases, and 18 bases lay between the germline ends. Here the CDR3 reads CASSFGTSHGPSYEQYV. Here the CDR3 DNA reads TGTGCCAGCAGCTTTGGGACTTCCCACGGGCCCTCCTACGAGCAGTACGTC.

A single count supports this clone. This chain connects TRBV6-1 to TRBJ2-7; D not certain. V dropped 7 bases and J dropped 4 bases, with 20 bases sitting between them. Germline V gene lookup returns CDR1 MNHNS and CDR2 SASEGT. The CDR3 length is 15 residues. For the CDR3, the DNA is TGTGCCAGCAAGATAGGGCCGTTTGACGGGTACGAGCAGTACTTC. It specifies CASKIGPFDGYEQYF.

The chain uses TRBV19 and TRBJ2-7; D unclear. Germline loops: CDR1 LNHDA, CDR2 SQIVND (reference sequence). The CDR3 covers 13 residues. V dropped 3 bases and J dropped 3 bases, with 9 bases sitting between them. CDR3 sequence (DNA): TGTGCCAGTAGTATGGTCAGAGACTACGAGCAGTACTTC. Protein product: CASSMVRDYEQYF.

The DNA for the CDR3 is TGTGCCAGCAGCTCCGCTTTACGCTGGGGCAATGAGCAGTTCTTC. It yields the protein CASSSALRWGNEQFF. V and J are TRBV27 and TRBJ2-1; D is ambiguous. Deletions cut 6 bases from V and 6 bases from J, with 18 bases between. This CDR3 is 15 amino acids long. Germline loops: CDR1 MNHEY, CDR2 SMNVEV (reference sequence).

The chain carries TRBV15 and TRBJ2-2, with 11 bases matching TRBD2. Per germline, CDR1 LNHNV and CDR2 YYDKDF (reference sequence). The CDR3 totals 17 residues. Trimming removed 0 bases from V and 3 bases from J; junction bases left unmatched: 3. The DNA of the CDR3 is TGTGCCACCAGCAGAGATCTGACTAGCGGGGACACCGGGGAGCTGTTTTTT. Translating it yields CATSRDLTSGDTGELFF. Full variable domain (missing parts from reference TRBV15 and TRBJ2-2): DAMVIQNPRYQVTQFGKPVTLSCSQTLNHNVMYWYQQKSSQAPKLLFHYYDKDFNNEADTPDNFQSRRPNTSFCFLDIRSPGLGDTAMYLCATSRDLTSGDTGELFFGEGSRLTVL.

This chain joins TRBV6-1 and TRBJ1-3, with D uncertain. CDR3 length: 15 residues. V dropped 3 bases and J dropped 0 bases, with 9 bases sitting between them. CDR1 and CDR2 (germline): MNHNS, SASEGT. CDR3 loop: CASSEMPNSGNTIYF. The CDR3 DNA reads as TGTGCCAGCAGTGAGATGCCGAACTCTGGAAACACCATATATTTT.

The gene calls are TRBV28 and TRBJ2-1, with 7 bases that match TRBD2. The germline gives CDR1 MDHEN, CDR2 SYDVKM. Losses at the gene ends were 4 bases for V and 4 bases for J; bases not matched to a gene: 13. The CDR3 has 17 amino acids. CDR3 nucleotides: TGTGCCAGCAGTTCCTTGCGGACTAGATGGGGGTACAATGAGCAGTTCTTC. Protein: CASSSLRTRWGYNEQFF. Based on the CDR3 plus reference TRBV28 and TRBJ2-1, the full variable domain is DVKVTQSSRYLVKRTGEKVFLECVQDMDHENMFWYRQDPGLGLRLIYFSYDVKMKEKGDIPEGYSVSREKKERFSLILESASTNQTSMYLCASSSLRTRWGYNEQFFGPGTRLTVL.

The chain uses TRBV5-6 and TRBJ2-5; D unclear. Germline CDR1 SGHDT, CDR2 YYEEEE. This CDR3 region has 12 residues. V was clipped by 3 bases and J by 0 bases, with 3 bases between them. The CDR3: CASSWYQETQYF. The CDR3 DNA sequence: TGTGCCAGCAGCTGGTACCAAGAGACCCAGTACTTC.

V and J are TRBV28 and TRBJ1-1, with D tentatively TRBD1 (6 bases). This CDR3 region has 12 residues. Trimming took 6 bases from V and 6 from J, leaving 11 bases between them. Germline V gives CDR1 MDHEN, CDR2 SYDVKM. The CDR3 bases are TGTGCCAGCAGCGCTCGGACAGCTGAAGCTTTCTTT. Translating gives CASSARTAEAFF.

The CDR3 here is CASSLSGGRVYEQYF. The CDR3 DNA follows: TGTGCCAGCAGCTTATCAGGCGGGAGGGTATACGAGCAGTACTTC. This sequence joins TRBV7-2 and TRBJ2-7; TRBD2 agrees at 9 bases. V gave up 2 bases and J gave up 4 bases; unmatched junction bases: 6. CDR1 and CDR2 (germline): SGHTA, FQGNSA. The CDR3 extends over 15 amino acids.

The rearrangement uses TRBV10-2 and TRBJ1-5; 7 bases agree with TRBD1. The V gene end was trimmed by 4 bases and the J gene end by 4 bases; junction bases not matched to a gene: 7. The CDR3 spans 15 residues. The germline V gene has CDR1 WSHSY and CDR2 SAAADI. The CDR3 loop is CASSGSGQLNQPQHF. The CDR3 nucleotides read TGCGCCAGCAGTGGATCGGGACAGCTGAATCAGCCCCAGCATTTT.

There are a few counts of this clone. V usage is TRBV9 and J usage is TRBJ1-4; D is possibly TRBD1 (5 bases). The V and J ends lost 2 bases and 5 bases respectively, with 13 bases between them. This CDR3 has 15 residues. Germline assignment: CDR1 SGDLS and CDR2 YYNGEE. The CDR3 loop reads CASSVATGYNEKLFF. The CDR3 DNA reads as TGTGCCAGCAGCGTTGCCACAGGTTACAATGAAAAACTGTTTTTT.

The chain joins TRBV21-1 to TRBJ1-1. TRBV21-1 is a pseudogene locus. This CDR3 is 12 amino acids long. The CDR3, as DNA: TGTGCCAGCAGCAAAGTGCACACTGAAGCTTTCTTT. Residues: CASSKVHTEAFF.

This clone showed up just once. This may stem from a read error, because a much larger clone lies one nucleotide away. The V call is TRBV12-5, the J call TRBJ1-1; D unclear. The germline CDR1 and CDR2 sequences are LGHNT and FRNRAP. V was shortened by 3 bases and J by 2 bases, with 1 base between the two germline ends. The CDR3 loop spans 11 amino acids. The CDR3 loop reads CASGFNTEAFF. The CDR3 DNA sequence: TGTGCTAGTGGTTTTAACACTGAAGCTTTCTTT.

V usage is TRBV6-6 and J usage is TRBJ1-3; D not resolved. The CDR3 is 16 residues long. Per the germline V gene, CDR1 is MNHNY and CDR2 is SVGAGI (reference sequence). V was pared by 5 bases and J by 0 bases, with 14 bases between. CDR3 protein: CASSPAAPSSGNTIYF. In DNA form, the CDR3 reads TGTGCCAGCAGTCCTGCGGCTCCGTCCTCTGGAAACACCATATATTTT.

The chain links TRBV9 to TRBJ2-2; D is unclear. V lost 0 bases, J lost 5 bases, and 8 bases lay in between. Germline lookup yields CDR1 SGDLS and CDR2 YYNGEE. The CDR3 spans 14 residues. CDR3 in amino acids: CASSVGDRTGELFF. The CDR3 DNA reads TGTGCCAGCAGCGTAGGGGATAGGACCGGGGAGCTGTTTTTT.

The chain recombines TRBV4-3 with TRBJ2-2; TRBD2 agrees at 8 bases. Germline loops: CDR1 LGHNA, CDR2 YSLEER. The J segment lost 5 bases and the V segment lost 8 bases, leaving 7 bases of the junction unmatched. CDR3 length: 14 amino acids. CDR3 amino acids: CASGTGLETGELFF. CDR3 sequence (DNA): TGCGCCAGCGGAACGGGACTAGAGACCGGGGAGCTGTTTTTT.